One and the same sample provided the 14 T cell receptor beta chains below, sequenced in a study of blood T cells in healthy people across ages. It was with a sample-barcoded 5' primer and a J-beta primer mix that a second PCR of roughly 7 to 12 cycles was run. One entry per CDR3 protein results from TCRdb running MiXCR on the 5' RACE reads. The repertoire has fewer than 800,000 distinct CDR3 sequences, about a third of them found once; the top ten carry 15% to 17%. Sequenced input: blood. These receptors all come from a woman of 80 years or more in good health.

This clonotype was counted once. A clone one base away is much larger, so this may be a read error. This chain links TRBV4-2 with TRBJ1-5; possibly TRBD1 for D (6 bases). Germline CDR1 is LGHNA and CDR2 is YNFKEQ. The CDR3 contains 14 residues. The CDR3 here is CASSQGTVNPPQHF. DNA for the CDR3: TGTGCCAGCAGCCAAGGGACAGTCAATCCGCCCCAGCATTTT.

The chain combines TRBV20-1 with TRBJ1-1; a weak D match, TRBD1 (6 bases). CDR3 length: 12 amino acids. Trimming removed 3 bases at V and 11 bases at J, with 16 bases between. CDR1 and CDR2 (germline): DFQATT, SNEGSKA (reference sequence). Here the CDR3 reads CSARGRGWEAFF. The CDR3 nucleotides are TGCAGTGCTAGGGGCAGGGGTTGGGAGGCTTTCTTT.

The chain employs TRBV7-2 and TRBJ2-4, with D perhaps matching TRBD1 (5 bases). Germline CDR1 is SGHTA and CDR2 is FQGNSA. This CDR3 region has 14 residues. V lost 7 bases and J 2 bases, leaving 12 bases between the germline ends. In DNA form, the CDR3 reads TGTGCCAGCACCCCACAGGCTTCCAAAAACATTCAGTACTTC. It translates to CASTPQASKNIQYF.

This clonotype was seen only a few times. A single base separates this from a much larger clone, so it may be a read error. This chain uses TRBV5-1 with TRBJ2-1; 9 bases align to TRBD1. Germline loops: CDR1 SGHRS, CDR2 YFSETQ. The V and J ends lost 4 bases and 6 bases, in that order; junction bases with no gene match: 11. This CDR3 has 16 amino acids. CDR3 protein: CASSTESGTGRNEQFF. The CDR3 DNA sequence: TGCGCCAGCAGCACAGAGTCCGGGACAGGGCGCAATGAGCAGTTCTTC.

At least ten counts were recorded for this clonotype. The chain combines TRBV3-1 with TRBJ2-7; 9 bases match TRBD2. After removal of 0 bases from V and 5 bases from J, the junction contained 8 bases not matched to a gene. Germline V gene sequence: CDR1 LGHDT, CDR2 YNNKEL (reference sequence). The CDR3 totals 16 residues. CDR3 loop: CASSQDWVAGDHEQYF. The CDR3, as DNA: TGTGCCAGCAGCCAAGATTGGGTAGCGGGGGACCACGAGCAGTACTTC.

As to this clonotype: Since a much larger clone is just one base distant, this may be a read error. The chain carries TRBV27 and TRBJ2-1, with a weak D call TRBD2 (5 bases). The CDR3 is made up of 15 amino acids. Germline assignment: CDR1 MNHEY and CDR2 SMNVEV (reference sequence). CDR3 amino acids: CASARGGLSHNEQFF. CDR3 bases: TGTGCCAGCGCACGGGGTGGGCTCTCCCACAATGAGCAGTTCTTC.

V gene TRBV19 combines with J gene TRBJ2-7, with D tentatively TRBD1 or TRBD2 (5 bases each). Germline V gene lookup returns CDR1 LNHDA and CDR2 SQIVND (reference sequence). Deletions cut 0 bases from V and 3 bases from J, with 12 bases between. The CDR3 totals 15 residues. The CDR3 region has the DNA TGTGCCAGTAGTATAGACCACGGGACGGACTACGAGCAGTACTTC. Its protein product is CASSIDHGTDYEQYF.

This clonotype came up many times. Here the CDR3 reads CATSDPGFSSGYTF. CDR3 bases: TGTGCCACCAGTGATCCCGGGTTCTCGTCGGGCTACACCTTC. The chain links TRBV24-1 to TRBJ1-2; D gene ambiguous. Germline CDR1 KGHDR, CDR2 SFDVKD. V dropped 3 bases and J dropped 8 bases, with 15 bases sitting between them. The CDR3 is 14 amino acids.

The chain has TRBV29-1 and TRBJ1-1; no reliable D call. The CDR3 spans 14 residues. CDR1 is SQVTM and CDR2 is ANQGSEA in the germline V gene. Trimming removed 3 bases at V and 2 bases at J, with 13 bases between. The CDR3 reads CSVDKKGSNTEAFF. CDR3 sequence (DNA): TGCAGCGTTGACAAAAAAGGGAGCAACACTGAAGCTTTCTTT.

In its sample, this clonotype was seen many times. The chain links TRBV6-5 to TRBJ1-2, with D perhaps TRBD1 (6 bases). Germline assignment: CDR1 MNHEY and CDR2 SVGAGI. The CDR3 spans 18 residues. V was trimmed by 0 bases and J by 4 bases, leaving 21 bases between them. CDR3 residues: CASSYSAYRGGGGYGYTF. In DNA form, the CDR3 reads TGTGCCAGCAGTTACTCCGCTTATAGGGGAGGGGGTGGCTATGGCTACACCTTC.

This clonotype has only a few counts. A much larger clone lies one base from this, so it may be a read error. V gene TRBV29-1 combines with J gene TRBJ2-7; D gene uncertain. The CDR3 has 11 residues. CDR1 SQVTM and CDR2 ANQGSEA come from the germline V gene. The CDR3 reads CSVEGYNEQYF. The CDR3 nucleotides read TGCAGCGTCGAAGGGTACAATGAGCAGTACTTC.

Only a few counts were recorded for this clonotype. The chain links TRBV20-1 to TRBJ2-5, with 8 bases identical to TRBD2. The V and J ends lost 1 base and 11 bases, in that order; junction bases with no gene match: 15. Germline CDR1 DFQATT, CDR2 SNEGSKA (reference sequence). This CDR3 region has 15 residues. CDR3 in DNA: TGCAGTGCTAGAGCCCCCACGGGGGGGCAGAGTGAGCAGTACTTC. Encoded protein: CSARAPTGGQSEQYF.

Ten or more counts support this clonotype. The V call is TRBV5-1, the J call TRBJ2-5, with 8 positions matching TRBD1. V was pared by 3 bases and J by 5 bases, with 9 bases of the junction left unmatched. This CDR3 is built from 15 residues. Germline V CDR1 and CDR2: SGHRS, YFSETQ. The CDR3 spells CASSSPRGHEETQYF. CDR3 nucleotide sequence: TGCGCCAGCAGCTCCCCCAGGGGGCACGAGGAGACCCAGTACTTC.

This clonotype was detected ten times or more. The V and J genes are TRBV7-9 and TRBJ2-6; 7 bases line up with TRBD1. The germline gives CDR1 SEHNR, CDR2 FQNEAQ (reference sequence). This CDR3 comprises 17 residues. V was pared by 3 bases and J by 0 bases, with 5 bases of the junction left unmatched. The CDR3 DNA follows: TGTGCCAGCAGCTTTCGGACAGGTGACTCTGGGGCCAACGTCCTGACTTTC. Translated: CASSFRTGDSGANVLTF. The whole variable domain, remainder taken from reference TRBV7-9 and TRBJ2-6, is DTGVSQNPRHKITKRGQNVTFRCDPISEHNRLYWYRQTLGQGPEFLTYFQNEAQLEKSRLLSDRFSAERPKGSFSTLEIQRTEQGDSAMYLCASSFRTGDSGANVLTFGAGSRLTVL.